This T cell receptor (beta chain) was found in a study of CD8 T cells in ankylosing spondylitis. Study results and limitations: Seemingly distinctive of ankylosing spondylitis blood was a TCR beta motif formed by eight highly homologous variants.

This clonotype was seen at least ten times. Its target is not known. TCRdb independently ran MiXCR on the 5' RACE reads; one entry per CDR3 protein. The data contain 350,000 to 450,000 distinct CDR3 sequences, roughly a quarter of them singletons. V was pared by 7 bases and J by 3 bases, with 13 bases between. CDR1 is DFQATT, CDR2 SNEGSKA, per germline (reference sequence). The CDR3 runs 13 residues. The TCR sequence derives from a male donor with ankylosing spondylitis. Sequencing was performed on blood, either unsorted or a sorted T cell fraction (not recorded which). The rearrangement uses TRBV20-1 and TRBJ1-5; D unresolved. CDR3 protein: CSVTAGANQPQHF. DNA of the CDR3: TGCAGTGTTACCGCGGGTGCCAATCAGCCCCAGCATTTT.